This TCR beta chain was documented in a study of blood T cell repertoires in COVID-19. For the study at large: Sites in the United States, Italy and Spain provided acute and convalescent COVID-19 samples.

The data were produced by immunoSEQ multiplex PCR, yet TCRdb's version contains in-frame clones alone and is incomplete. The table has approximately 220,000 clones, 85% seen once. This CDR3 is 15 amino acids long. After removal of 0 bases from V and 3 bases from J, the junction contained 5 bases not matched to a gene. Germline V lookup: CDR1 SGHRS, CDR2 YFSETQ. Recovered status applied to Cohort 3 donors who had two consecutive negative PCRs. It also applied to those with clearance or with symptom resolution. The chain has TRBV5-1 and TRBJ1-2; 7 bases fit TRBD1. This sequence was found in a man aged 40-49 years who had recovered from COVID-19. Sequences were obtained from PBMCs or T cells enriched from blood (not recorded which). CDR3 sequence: CASSLAGTAYYGYTF. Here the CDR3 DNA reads TGCGCCAGCAGCTTGGCCGGGACAGCTTACTATGGCTACACCTTC.